Listed below are T cell receptor beta chains from one sample, sequenced in a study of siplizumab effects on memory and regulatory T cells. Produced via immunoSEQ multiplex PCR; TCRdb's table is partial and in-frame only. Found here are approximately 100,000 clones, about 94% of them singletons; the top ten hold roughly 0.15%. Source material: non-Treg CD4+ T cells sorted from blood. The receptor source for this set is a human donor in good health. Each CDR3 is given with its conserved first and last residue. The D gene is left open where the match is weak. Size tells how often a clone was seen (once, few, many) or the class of an expanded clone, and some rows leave it out.

j_gene: TRBJ2-5
d_gene: TRBD2
v_gene: TRBV7-9
abundance: once
CDR3aa: CASSPGLAGGLETQYF
CDR3nt: TGTGCCAGCAGCCCCGGACTAGCGGGGGGGCTTGAGACCCAGTACTTC

j_gene: TRBJ2-1
d_gene: NA
v_gene: TRBV5-6
abundance: NA
CDR3aa: CASSLKGDFLGAYNEQFF
CDR3nt: TGTGCCAGCAGCTTGAAAGGGGACTTCCTTGGGGCCTACAATGAGCAGTTCTTC

j_gene: TRBJ2-2
d_gene: NA
v_gene: TRBV6-4
abundance: once
CDR3aa: CASSKDTGELFF
CDR3nt: TGTGCCAGCAGTAAGGACACCGGGGAGCTGTTTTTT

j_gene: TRBJ1-1
d_gene: TRBD1
v_gene: TRBV7-3
abundance: few
CDR3aa: CASSLIGGTVTEAFF
CDR3nt: TGTGCCAGCAGCTTAATTGGGGGGACAGTCACTGAAGCTTTCTTT

j_gene: TRBJ2-3
d_gene: NA
v_gene: TRBV14
abundance: once
CDR3aa: CASSLSLDTDTQYF
CDR3nt: TGTGCCAGCAGCCTTAGCTTGGACACAGATACGCAGTATTTT

j_gene: TRBJ1-2
d_gene: NA
v_gene: TRBV7-6
abundance: NA
CDR3aa: CASSLTPGGREGGYTF
CDR3nt: TGTGCCAGCAGCTTGACGCCGGGGGGGCGCGAGGGTGGCTACACCTTC

j_gene: TRBJ2-7
d_gene: NA
v_gene: TRBV15
abundance: NA
CDR3aa: CATSLADYEQYF
CDR3nt: TGTGCCACCAGCCTAGCAGACTACGAGCAGTACTTC

j_gene: TRBJ2-7
d_gene: NA
v_gene: TRBV7-2
abundance: NA
CDR3aa: CASSLVVGSSGEQYF
CDR3nt: TGTGCCAGCAGCTTAGTAGTGGGTTCGAGTGGCGAGCAGTACTTC

j_gene: TRBJ2-1
d_gene: TRBD2
v_gene: TRBV4-1
abundance: NA
CDR3aa: CASSQSRSGGPYNEQFF
CDR3nt: TGCGCCAGCAGCCAATCTCGGAGCGGGGGGCCCTACAATGAGCAGTTCTTC

j_gene: TRBJ2-3
d_gene: NA
v_gene: TRBV6-5
abundance: NA
CDR3aa: CASTKGGLGTDTQYF
CDR3nt: TGTGCCAGCACCAAGGGGGGCCTGGGCACAGATACGCAGTATTTT

j_gene: TRBJ1-2
d_gene: NA
v_gene: TRBV28
abundance: NA
CDR3aa: CASSSNGYTF
CDR3nt: TGTGCCAGCAGTTCAAATGGCTACACCTTC

j_gene: TRBJ2-1
d_gene: NA
v_gene: TRBV10-3
abundance: NA
CDR3aa: CAISESRGGAEQFF
CDR3nt: TGTGCCATCAGTGAGTCTAGGGGGGGCGCTGAGCAGTTCTTC

j_gene: TRBJ1-2
d_gene: NA
v_gene: TRBV5-1
abundance: once
CDR3aa: CASSLVPGEYGYTF
CDR3nt: TGCGCCAGCAGCTTGGTTCCGGGCGAATATGGCTACACCTTC

j_gene: TRBJ1-1
d_gene: TRBD1
v_gene: TRBV6-6
abundance: NA
CDR3aa: CASRDSVTTEAFF
CDR3nt: TGTGCCAGCCGGGACAGCGTAACCACTGAAGCTTTCTTT

j_gene: TRBJ2-7
d_gene: NA
v_gene: TRBV5-4
abundance: NA
CDR3aa: CASSFRDTYEQYF
CDR3nt: TGTGCCAGCAGCTTCCGGGACACCTACGAGCAGTACTTC

j_gene: TRBJ1-6
d_gene: TRBD1
v_gene: TRBV25-1
abundance: NA
CDR3aa: CASSPRQGQNSPLHF
CDR3nt: TGTGCCAGCAGTCCCCGACAGGGGCAGAATTCACCCCTCCACTTT

j_gene: TRBJ2-3
d_gene: TRBD2
v_gene: TRBV7-2
abundance: NA
CDR3aa: CASTLAGGWADTQYF
CDR3nt: TGTGCCAGCACCTTAGCGGGGGGGTGGGCAGATACGCAGTATTTT

j_gene: TRBJ2-1
d_gene: TRBD2
v_gene: TRBV18
abundance: NA
CDR3aa: CASSSGLAGRIF
CDR3nt: TGTGCCAGCTCCTCGGGACTAGCGGGGCGAATCTTC

j_gene: TRBJ2-3
d_gene: NA
v_gene: TRBV10-3
abundance: few
CDR3aa: CAISGFEDTQYF
CDR3nt: TGTGCCATCAGTGGGTTCGAAGATACGCAGTATTTT

j_gene: TRBJ1-6
d_gene: NA
v_gene: TRBV5-6
abundance: once
CDR3aa: CASRFGTNNSPLHF
CDR3nt: TGTGCCAGCAGATTCGGGACGAATAATTCACCCCTCCACTTT

j_gene: TRBJ2-2
d_gene: NA
v_gene: TRBV5-1
abundance: NA
CDR3aa: CASNYGKDGRAGELFF
CDR3nt: TGCGCCAGCAACTACGGAAAGGATGGTCGGGCCGGGGAGCTGTTTTTT

j_gene: TRBJ1-6
d_gene: TRBD1
v_gene: TRBV4-1
abundance: NA
CDR3aa: CASSQGDRVNSPLHF
CDR3nt: TGCGCCAGCAGCCAGGGGGACAGGGTTAATTCACCCCTCCACTTT

j_gene: TRBJ1-4
d_gene: NA
v_gene: TRBV10-1
abundance: NA
CDR3aa: CASQVEAEKLFF
CDR3nt: TGCGCCAGCCAAGTAGAGGCTGAAAAACTGTTTTTT

j_gene: TRBJ2-1
d_gene: NA
v_gene: TRBV30
abundance: NA
CDR3aa: CAWTLPRPTGRVPYNEQFF
CDR3nt: TGTGCCTGGACACTCCCTAGGCCCACGGGACGGGTACCTTACAATGAGCAGTTCTTC

j_gene: TRBJ2-7
d_gene: TRBD1
v_gene: TRBV2
abundance: NA
CDR3aa: CASSGQGNLYEQYF
CDR3nt: TGTGCCAGCAGTGGACAGGGGAATCTCTACGAGCAGTACTTC

j_gene: TRBJ1-4
d_gene: NA
v_gene: TRBV9
abundance: once
CDR3aa: CASIPPRPRTNEKLFF
CDR3nt: TGTGCCAGCATCCCCCCCAGACCCCGCACTAATGAAAAACTGTTTTTT

j_gene: TRBJ1-1
d_gene: NA
v_gene: TRBV5-1
abundance: NA
CDR3aa: CASSQGRMNTEAFF
CDR3nt: TGCGCCAGCAGCCAGGGACGGATGAACACTGAAGCTTTCTTT

j_gene: TRBJ2-5
d_gene: TRBD1
v_gene: TRBV7-9
abundance: NA
CDR3aa: CASSPRFVGQGAETQYF
CDR3nt: TGTGCCAGCAGCCCCCGTTTTGTGGGACAGGGCGCAGAGACCCAGTACTTC

j_gene: TRBJ2-1
d_gene: TRBD1
v_gene: TRBV19
abundance: NA
CDR3aa: CASSREDRARDEQFF
CDR3nt: TGTGCCAGTAGTCGCGAGGACAGGGCGAGGGATGAGCAGTTCTTC

j_gene: TRBJ1-1
d_gene: NA
v_gene: TRBV18
abundance: NA
CDR3aa: CASSPIGSNTEAFF
CDR3nt: TGTGCCAGCTCACCCATAGGGTCGAACACTGAAGCTTTCTTT

j_gene: TRBJ1-6
d_gene: NA
v_gene: TRBV11-2
abundance: NA
CDR3aa: CASSWERSPLHF
CDR3nt: TGTGCCAGCAGCTGGGAGCGTTCACCCCTCCACTTT

j_gene: TRBJ1-1
d_gene: NA
v_gene: TRBV6-6
abundance: few
CDR3aa: CASSYRVYTEAFF
CDR3nt: TGTGCCAGCAGTTACAGGGTTTACACTGAAGCTTTCTTT

j_gene: TRBJ2-5
d_gene: NA
v_gene: TRBV28
abundance: NA
CDR3aa: CASGSKRPIAETQYF
CDR3nt: TGTGCCAGCGGTTCCAAACGTCCCATTGCAGAGACCCAGTACTTC

j_gene: TRBJ2-5
d_gene: TRBD1
v_gene: TRBV18
abundance: NA
CDR3aa: CASSPDRKETQYF
CDR3nt: TGTGCCAGCTCACCGGACAGGAAAGAGACCCAGTACTTC

j_gene: TRBJ1-1
d_gene: NA
v_gene: TRBV7-3
abundance: NA
CDR3aa: CASSFGGGNTEAFF
CDR3nt: TGTGCCAGCAGCTTCGGGGGTGGGAACACTGAAGCTTTCTTT

j_gene: TRBJ1-1
d_gene: NA
v_gene: TRBV29-1
abundance: once
CDR3aa: CSVEQGDTEAFF
CDR3nt: TGCAGCGTTGAACAGGGAGACACTGAAGCTTTCTTT

j_gene: TRBJ1-1
d_gene: NA
v_gene: TRBV19
abundance: NA
CDR3aa: CASSIVPANTEAFF
CDR3nt: TGTGCCAGTAGTATAGTTCCTGCTAACACTGAAGCTTTCTTT

j_gene: TRBJ2-3
d_gene: TRBD2
v_gene: TRBV29-1
abundance: NA
CDR3aa: CSGAGGPEDTQYF
CDR3nt: TGCAGCGGGGCGGGGGGGCCGGAAGATACGCAGTATTTT

j_gene: TRBJ2-7
d_gene: NA
v_gene: TRBV19
abundance: few
CDR3aa: CASSASSSGSYEQYF
CDR3nt: TGTGCCAGTAGTGCCTCTAGTAGCGGATCCTACGAGCAGTACTTC

j_gene: TRBJ2-2
d_gene: TRBD1
v_gene: TRBV5-5
abundance: few
CDR3aa: CASRDRVVFGELFF
CDR3nt: TGTGCCAGCCGGGACAGGGTTGTATTCGGGGAGCTGTTTTTT

j_gene: TRBJ2-4
d_gene: NA
v_gene: TRBV12-5
abundance: NA
CDR3aa: CASGLATRESKNIQYF
CDR3nt: TGTGCTAGTGGTTTGGCTACAAGGGAGTCCAAAAACATTCAGTACTTC

j_gene: TRBJ2-3
d_gene: TRBD1
v_gene: TRBV18
abundance: NA
CDR3aa: CASSPITGTGGFADTQYF
CDR3nt: TGTGCCAGCTCACCCATTACCGGGACAGGGGGTTTCGCAGATACGCAGTATTTT

j_gene: TRBJ1-2
d_gene: NA
v_gene: TRBV7-9
abundance: NA
CDR3aa: CASSETGLYGYTF
CDR3nt: TGTGCCAGCAGCGAGACAGGTCTCTATGGCTACACCTTC

j_gene: TRBJ1-1
d_gene: NA
v_gene: TRBV19
abundance: NA
CDR3aa: CASSNRNTEAFF
CDR3nt: TGTGCCAGTAGCAACAGGAACACTGAAGCTTTCTTT

j_gene: TRBJ1-4
d_gene: NA
v_gene: TRBV14
abundance: NA
CDR3aa: CASSQRGPATNEKLFF
CDR3nt: TGTGCCAGCAGCCAGAGGGGACCTGCAACTAATGAAAAACTGTTTTTT

j_gene: TRBJ2-7
d_gene: TRBD1
v_gene: TRBV27
abundance: NA
CDR3aa: CASRGAWGRDRGLGEQYF
CDR3nt: TGTGCCAGCAGGGGAGCCTGGGGGCGGGACAGGGGGCTTGGAGAGCAGTACTTC

j_gene: TRBJ1-3
d_gene: NA
v_gene: TRBV10-3
abundance: NA
CDR3aa: CAIQGDTGNTIYF
CDR3nt: TGTGCCATACAAGGGGATACGGGAAACACCATATATTTT

j_gene: TRBJ1-4
d_gene: NA
v_gene: TRBV12-5
abundance: NA
CDR3aa: CASGPPGGIMRRLFF
CDR3nt: TGTGCTAGTGGTCCACCGGGGGGAATAATGAGGAGACTGTTTTTT

j_gene: TRBJ2-1
d_gene: TRBD1
v_gene: TRBV5-4
abundance: NA
CDR3aa: CASSSGQGSYNEQFF
CDR3nt: TGTGCCAGCAGCTCGGGACAGGGGTCCTACAATGAGCAGTTCTTC

j_gene: TRBJ2-7
d_gene: TRBD1
v_gene: TRBV5-4
abundance: few
CDR3aa: CASSLGQGNYEQYF
CDR3nt: TGTGCCAGCAGCTTGGGACAGGGGAACTACGAGCAGTACTTC

j_gene: TRBJ2-7
d_gene: NA
v_gene: TRBV10-3
abundance: NA
CDR3aa: CAIRDSNLYEQYF
CDR3nt: TGTGCCATCAGGGACAGCAACCTCTACGAGCAGTACTTC